Listed below are T cell receptor beta chains from one sample, sequenced in a study of T cell responses to AZD1222 COVID-19 vaccine. The repertoire was sequenced with immunoSEQ multiplex PCR; TCRdb's copy has only in-frame clones and lacks some. The table records fewer than 150,000 clones, roughly 89% of them present only once. Sequencing was performed on peripheral blood, taken on day 0 of AZD1222 vaccination. The source of these receptors is an adult in good health. Each CDR3 is given with its conserved first and last residue. A D gene is named only where the DNA matches it firmly. For some rows the clone size is stated as once, few or many, or as a class when expanded; others skip it.

j_call clone_size v_call d_call cdr3_aa cdr3_nt
TRBJ1-5 once TRBV6-5 - CASSYSTGEPQHF TGTGCCAGCAGTTACTCGACCGGGGAGCCCCAGCATTTT
TRBJ2-7 - TRBV18 - CASSPPGTWAMSYEQYF TGTGCCAGCTCACCACCTGGGACCTGGGCTATGTCCTACGAGCAGTACTTC
TRBJ2-1 once TRBV24-1 - CATSELGGQDEQFF TGTGCCACCAGTGAGCTTGGGGGGCAGGATGAGCAGTTCTTC
TRBJ1-2 - TRBV28 - CASSSQSGAYGYTF TGTGCCAGCAGTTCTCAGTCCGGAGCCTATGGCTACACCTTC
TRBJ2-7 - TRBV4-2 - CASSQGDIESSYEQYF TGTGCCAGCAGCCAAGGGGACATCGAAAGCTCCTACGAGCAGTACTTC
TRBJ2-3 - TRBV7-9 TRBD2 CASSPRGGPSADTQYF TGTGCCAGCAGCCCCCGGGGGGGGCCTAGCGCAGATACGCAGTATTTT
TRBJ1-1 once TRBV11-3 TRBD1 CASSHGGGGLAFF TGTGCCAGCAGCCACGGGGGAGGGGGCTTAGCTTTCTTT
TRBJ2-7 - TRBV27 - CASSLKGGYEQYF TGTGCCAGCAGTTTAAAGGGAGGATACGAGCAGTACTTC
TRBJ2-5 - TRBV5-4 - CASSLVLGDQETQYF TGTGCCAGCAGCTTGGTTCTGGGGGATCAAGAGACCCAGTACTTC
TRBJ2-1 - TRBV20-1 - CSASLAGASYNEQFF TGCAGTGCTAGTTTAGCAGGGGCTTCCTACAATGAGCAGTTCTTC
TRBJ2-4 - TRBV2 TRBD2 CARGGAGVRSNIQYF TGTGCCAGGGGCGGGGCGGGAGTAAGGTCCAACATTCAGTACTTC
TRBJ2-7 - TRBV7-2 - CASSQKQGGEQYF TGTGCCAGCAGCCAGAAACAGGGAGGCGAGCAGTACTTC
TRBJ2-1 - TRBV27 - CASSLKIYNEQFF TGTGCCAGCAGTTTAAAGATCTACAATGAGCAGTTCTTC
TRBJ1-4 - TRBV12-3/TRBV12-4 - CASSFSEKLFF TGTGCCAGCAGTTTTTCGGAAAAACTGTTTTTT
TRBJ1-3 - TRBV6-1 - CASSEAVGAGGNTIYF TGTGCCAGCAGTGAAGCGGTTGGTGCGGGGGGAAACACCATATATTTT
TRBJ2-3 - TRBV11-2 TRBD1 CASSSEAGTGATDTQYF TGTGCCAGCAGCTCCGAGGCAGGGACAGGGGCGACAGATACGCAGTATTTT
TRBJ1-2 - TRBV6-5 - CASGRVVGGYTF TGTGCCAGCGGCAGGGTAGTAGGTGGCTACACCTTC
TRBJ2-1 - TRBV6-5 - CASSYMRGPNEQFF TGTGCCAGCAGTTACATGCGGGGCCCCAATGAGCAGTTCTTC
TRBJ2-1 - TRBV29-1 TRBD1 CSVAGNRGLNEQFF TGCAGCGTTGCCGGGAACAGGGGGCTCAATGAGCAGTTCTTC
TRBJ1-1 - TRBV29-1 - CSVEDGAQREAFF TGCAGCGTTGAAGATGGGGCACAGCGGGAAGCTTTCTTT
TRBJ1-5 - TRBV7-8 TRBD1 CASSPEDRGAGQPQHF TGTGCCAGCAGCCCCGAAGACAGGGGCGCCGGGCAGCCCCAGCATTTT
TRBJ1-2 - TRBV5-1 - CASSVRDSLGYTF TGCGCCAGCAGCGTGCGTGATTCACTAGGCTACACCTTC
TRBJ1-1 - TRBV6-5 - CASTSRRGDTEAFF TGTGCCAGCACTTCGCGGAGGGGGGACACTGAAGCTTTCTTT
TRBJ2-1 - TRBV7-6 TRBD2 CASSLSVAGGNEQFF TGTGCCAGCAGCTTAAGCGTAGCGGGAGGGAATGAGCAGTTCTTC
TRBJ2-7 - TRBV5-1 - CASSLARGAPYEQYF TGCGCCAGCAGCTTGGCCAGAGGGGCCCCCTACGAGCAGTACTTC
TRBJ1-2 once TRBV2 TRBD1 CASSWDSLGYGYTF TGTGCCAGCAGTTGGGACAGCCTGGGATATGGCTACACCTTC
TRBJ2-2 - TRBV7-2 TRBD2 CASSAGLARTGELFF TGTGCCAGCAGCGCCGGACTAGCACGCACCGGGGAGCTGTTTTTT
TRBJ2-3 - TRBV30 TRBD2 CAWREPGLAGSTDTQYF TGTGCCTGGAGGGAACCCGGACTAGCGGGGAGCACAGATACGCAGTATTTT
TRBJ1-5 - TRBV7-2 TRBD1 CASSDRTGRDSGNQPQHF TGTGCCAGCAGCGATCGGACAGGGAGGGATAGTGGCAATCAGCCCCAGCATTTT
TRBJ1-5 - TRBV7-9 - CASSLRQDQPQHF TGTGCCAGCAGCTTGAGGCAAGATCAGCCCCAGCATTTT
TRBJ2-1 - TRBV30 TRBD1 CAWSADRTYNEQFF TGTGCCTGGAGCGCGGACAGGACCTACAATGAGCAGTTCTTC
TRBJ2-1 - TRBV5-1 TRBD2 CASSLASGGLSYNEQFF TGCGCCAGCAGCTTGGCTAGCGGGGGGCTCTCCTACAATGAGCAGTTCTTC
TRBJ1-6 - TRBV9 - CASSPTEGNSPLHF TGTGCCAGCAGCCCTACGGAAGGTAATTCACCCCTCCACTTT
TRBJ1-2 - TRBV3-1/TRBV3-2 - CASSPGHEGYTF TGTGCCAGCAGCCCGGGGCACGAAGGCTACACCTTC
TRBJ2-5 - TRBV6-5 TRBD2 CASSYSGRGLQETQYF TGTGCCAGCAGTTACTCGGGGAGGGGACTACAAGAGACCCAGTACTTC
TRBJ1-1 - TRBV10-2 - CASSEIGLENTEAFF TGCGCCAGCAGTGAAATAGGGCTTGAGAACACTGAAGCTTTCTTT
TRBJ2-7 once TRBV2 - CASSEALRYEQYF TGTGCCAGCAGTGAAGCGCTTCGGTACGAGCAGTACTTC